This TCR beta chain was observed in a study of blood T cell repertoires in COVID-19. Study-wide context: The study drew acute and convalescent COVID-19 samples from the United States, Italy and Spain.

In Seattle, patients joined the study during active infection and were tracked longitudinally. This CDR3 has 15 residues. Germline loops: CDR1 MNHEY, CDR2 SMNVEV (reference sequence). V gave up 4 bases and J gave up 6 bases, with 15 bases separating them. Assay: immunoSEQ multiplex PCR; the TCRdb copy retains only in-frame clones and omits some. This sample has over 200,000 clones, with more than 85% found just once. The clonotype originates from a man aged 55 to 69 with COVID-19, enrolled during active disease. V gene TRBV27 combines with J gene TRBJ1-4, with D tentatively TRBD1 (5 bases). The source material was peripheral blood. CDR3 DNA: TGTGCCAGCAGTTCTGGACACAGCAAGGATGAAAAACTGTTTTTT. Encoded protein: CASSSGHSKDEKLFF.